This section outlines one T cell receptor (beta chain) sequence together with its context. The data are from a study of shared T cell receptors in the human thymus. The CDR3 runs 16 residues. Germline V gene sequence: CDR1 MNHEY, CDR2 SVGAGI. The ends lost 2 bases at V and 4 bases at J; junction bases unmatched: 9. The repertoire was sequenced with immunoSEQ multiplex PCR; TCRdb's copy has only in-frame clones and lacks some. Among about 500,000 clones listed, approximately 80% were seen once. The data were also submitted as part of a second study, on human thymus T cells. As that study records: Resected material from corrective heart surgery provided the thymus tissue analysed. V and J gene usage appeared biased in thymic and blood repertoires. Thymic TCR repertoires of unrelated people reportedly overlapped highly.

The chain carries TRBV6-5 and TRBJ1-2, with TRBD1 identical over 8 bases. Sequenced: thymocytes. This TCR derives from a boy younger than two with a congenital heart defect. CDR3 in amino acids: CASSYDGAGQVYGYTF. In DNA form, the CDR3 reads TGTGCCAGCAGTTACGACGGGGCGGGACAGGTCTATGGCTACACCTTC.